This TCR beta chain was observed in a study of blood T cell repertoires in COVID-19. The overall study: Specimens from acute and convalescent COVID-19 originated in the United States, Italy and Spain. The cDNA or gDNA used as material had been derived from T cells, B-cell-depleted T cells, or PBMCs.

Original handling: Reference gene primer amplification in the assay estimated nucleated cell counts. Only in-frame clones appear in the TCRdb table, and some are missing; sequencing was by immunoSEQ multiplex PCR. Clone size and V and J calls were adopted from that table, with D and trimming inferred from the DNA. The repertoire has around 130,000 clones, approximately 89% of them found once; the top ten carry over 9.5%. Sequencing was carried out using peripheral blood. This TCR came from a man in his sixties with active or convalescent COVID-19.

CDR3 coding DNA: TGCGCCAGCCGAATTTCAGCGGGAGGACAATACGAGCAGTACTTC. Its translation is CASRISAGGQYEQYF. The V call is TRBV5-1, the J call TRBJ2-7, with TRBD2 identical over 9 bases. The V gene end was trimmed by 7 bases and the J gene end by 4 bases; junction bases not matched to a gene: 12. Per the germline V gene, CDR1 is SGHRS and CDR2 is YFSETQ. This CDR3 region has 15 residues.